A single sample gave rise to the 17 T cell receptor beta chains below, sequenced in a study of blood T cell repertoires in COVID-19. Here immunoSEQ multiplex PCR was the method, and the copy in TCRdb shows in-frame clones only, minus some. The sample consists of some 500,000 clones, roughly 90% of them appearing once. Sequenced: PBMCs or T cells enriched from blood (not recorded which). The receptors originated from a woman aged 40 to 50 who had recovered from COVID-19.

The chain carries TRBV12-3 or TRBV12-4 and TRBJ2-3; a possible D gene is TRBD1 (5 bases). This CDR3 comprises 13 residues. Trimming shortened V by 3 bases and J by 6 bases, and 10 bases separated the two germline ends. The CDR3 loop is CASSFQGRDTQYF. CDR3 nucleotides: TGTGCCAGCAGTTTCCAGGGCCGGGATACGCAGTATTTT.

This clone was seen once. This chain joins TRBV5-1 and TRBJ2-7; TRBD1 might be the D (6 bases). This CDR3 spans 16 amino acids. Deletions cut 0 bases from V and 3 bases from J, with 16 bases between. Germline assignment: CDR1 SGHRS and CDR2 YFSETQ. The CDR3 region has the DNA TGCGCCAGCAGCTTGGTACGTAGGACAGATAACTACGAGCAGTACTTC. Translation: CASSLVRRTDNYEQYF. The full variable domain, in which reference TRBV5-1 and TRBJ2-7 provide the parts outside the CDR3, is KAGVTQTPRYLIKTRGQQVTLSCSPISGHRSVSWYQQTPGQGLQFLFEYFSETQRNKGNFPGRFSGRQFSNSRSEMNVSTLELGDSALYLCASSLVRRTDNYEQYFGPGTRLTVT.

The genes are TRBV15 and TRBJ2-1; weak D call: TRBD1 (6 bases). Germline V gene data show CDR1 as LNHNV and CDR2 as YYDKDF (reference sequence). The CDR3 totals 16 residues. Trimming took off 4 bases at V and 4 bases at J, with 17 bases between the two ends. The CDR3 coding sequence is TGTGCCACCAGCACGGGGTCCTGGGGGCTTTACAATGAGCAGTTCTTC. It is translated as CATSTGSWGLYNEQFF.

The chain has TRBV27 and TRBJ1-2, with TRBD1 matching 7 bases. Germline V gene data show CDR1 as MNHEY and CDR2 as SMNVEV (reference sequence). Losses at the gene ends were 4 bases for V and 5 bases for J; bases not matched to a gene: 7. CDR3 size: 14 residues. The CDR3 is CASSSGQMTYGYTF. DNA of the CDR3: TGTGCCAGCAGTTCGGGACAGATGACTTATGGCTACACCTTC.

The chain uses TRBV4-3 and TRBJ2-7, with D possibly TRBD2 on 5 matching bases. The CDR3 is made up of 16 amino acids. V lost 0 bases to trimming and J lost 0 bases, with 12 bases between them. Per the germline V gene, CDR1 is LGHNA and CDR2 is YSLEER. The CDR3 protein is CASSQDENRGSYEQYF. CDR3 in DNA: TGCGCCAGCAGCCAAGATGAAAACCGGGGCTCCTACGAGCAGTACTTC.

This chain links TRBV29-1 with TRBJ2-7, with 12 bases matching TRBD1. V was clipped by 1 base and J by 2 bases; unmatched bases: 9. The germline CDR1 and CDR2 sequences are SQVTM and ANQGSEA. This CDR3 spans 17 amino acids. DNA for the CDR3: TGCAGCGTTGAAGGTGGGACAGGGGGCCCACATCCCTACGAGCAGTACTTC. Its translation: CSVEGGTGGPHPYEQYF.

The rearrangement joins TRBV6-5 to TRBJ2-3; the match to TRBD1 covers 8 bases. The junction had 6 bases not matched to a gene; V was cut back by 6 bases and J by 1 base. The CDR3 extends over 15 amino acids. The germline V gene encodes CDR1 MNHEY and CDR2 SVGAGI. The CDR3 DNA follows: TGTGCCAGCAGGAGGACGGGACAGGGCACAGATACGCAGTATTTT. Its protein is CASRRTGQGTDTQYF.

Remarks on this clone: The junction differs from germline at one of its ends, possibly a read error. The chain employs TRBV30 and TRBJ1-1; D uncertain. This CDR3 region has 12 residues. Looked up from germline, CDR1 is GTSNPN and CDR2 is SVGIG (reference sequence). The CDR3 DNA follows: TGCTCATCGGGGAGGTTGAACACTGAAGCTTTCTTT. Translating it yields CSSGRLNTEAFF.

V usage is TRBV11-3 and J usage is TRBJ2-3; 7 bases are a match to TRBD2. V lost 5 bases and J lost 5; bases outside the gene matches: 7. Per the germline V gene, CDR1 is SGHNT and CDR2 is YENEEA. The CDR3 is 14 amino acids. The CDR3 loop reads CASSARGVIDTQYF. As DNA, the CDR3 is TGTGCCAGCAGCGCCCGGGGGGTTATAGATACGCAGTATTTT. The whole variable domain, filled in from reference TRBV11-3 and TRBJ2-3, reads EAGVVQSPRYKIIEKKQPVAFWCNPISGHNTLYWYLQNLGQGPELLIRYENEEAVDDSQLPKDRFSAERLKGVDSTLKIQPAELGDSAVYLCASSARGVIDTQYFGPGTRLTVL.

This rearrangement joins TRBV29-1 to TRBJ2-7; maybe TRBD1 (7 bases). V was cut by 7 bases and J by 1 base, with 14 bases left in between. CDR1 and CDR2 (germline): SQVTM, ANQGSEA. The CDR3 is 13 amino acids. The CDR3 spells CSATTGRSYEQYF. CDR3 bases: TGCAGCGCTACGACAGGGAGGTCCTACGAGCAGTACTTC.

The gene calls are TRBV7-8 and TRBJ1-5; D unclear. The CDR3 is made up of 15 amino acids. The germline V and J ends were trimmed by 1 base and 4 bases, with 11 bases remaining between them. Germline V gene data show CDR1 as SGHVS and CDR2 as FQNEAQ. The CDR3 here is CASSLGWAGNQPQHF. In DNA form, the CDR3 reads TGTGCCAGCAGCTTAGGTTGGGCAGGTAATCAGCCCCAGCATTTT.

The CDR3 region has the DNA TGTGCCACTAGCCTTGAGGCACAAAACACCGGGGAGCTGTTTTTT. Protein: CATSLEAQNTGELFF. The chain combines TRBV19 with TRBJ2-2; tentatively, D is TRBD2 (5 bases). Germline V gene sequence: CDR1 LNHDA, CDR2 SQIVND (reference sequence). This CDR3 comprises 15 residues. Trimming shortened V by 10 bases and J by 2 bases, and 17 bases separated the two germline ends.

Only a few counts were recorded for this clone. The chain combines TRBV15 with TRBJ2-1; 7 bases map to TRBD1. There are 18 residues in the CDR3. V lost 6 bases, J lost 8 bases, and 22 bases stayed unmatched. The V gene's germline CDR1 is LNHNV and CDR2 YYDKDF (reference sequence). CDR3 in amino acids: CATSKNRGSWGREDEQFF. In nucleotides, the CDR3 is TGTGCCACCAGTAAAAACAGGGGTAGCTGGGGCAGAGAGGATGAGCAGTTCTTC.

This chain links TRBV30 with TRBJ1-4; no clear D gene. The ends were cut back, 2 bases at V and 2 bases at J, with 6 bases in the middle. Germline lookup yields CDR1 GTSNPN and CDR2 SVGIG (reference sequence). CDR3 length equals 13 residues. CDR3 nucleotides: TGTGCCTGGAGTTTTAGCACTAATGAAAAACTGTTTTTT. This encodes CAWSFSTNEKLFF. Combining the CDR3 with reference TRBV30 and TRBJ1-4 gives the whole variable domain SQTIHQWPATLVQPVGSPLSLECTVEGTSNPNLYWYRQAAGRGLQLLFYSVGIGQISSEVPQNLSASRPQDRQFILSSKKLLLSDSGFYLCAWSFSTNEKLFFGSGTQLSVL.

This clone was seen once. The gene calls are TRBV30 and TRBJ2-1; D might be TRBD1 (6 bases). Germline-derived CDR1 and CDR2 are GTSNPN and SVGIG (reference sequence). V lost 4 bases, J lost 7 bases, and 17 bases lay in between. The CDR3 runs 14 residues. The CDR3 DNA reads TGTGCCTGGAAAGTAGGGGCAGGGGAAAATGAGCAGTTCTTC. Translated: CAWKVGAGENEQFF.

The CDR3 DNA follows: TGTGCCAGCAGCCAGAGACAGGGTGGCAATGAGCAGTTCTTC. Amino acids: CASSQRQGGNEQFF. J is TRBJ2-1 and V is TRBV7-2; the match to TRBD1 covers 7 bases. The V gene's germline CDR1 is SGHTA and CDR2 FQGNSA. The junction had 7 bases not matched to a gene; V was cut back by 5 bases and J by 6 bases. This CDR3 has 14 residues.

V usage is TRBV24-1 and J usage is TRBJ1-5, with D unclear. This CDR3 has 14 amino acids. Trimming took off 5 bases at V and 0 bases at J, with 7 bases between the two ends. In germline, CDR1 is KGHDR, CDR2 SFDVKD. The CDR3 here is CATSGHFSNQPQHF. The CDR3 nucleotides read TGTGCCACCAGTGGACACTTTAGCAATCAGCCCCAGCATTTT.